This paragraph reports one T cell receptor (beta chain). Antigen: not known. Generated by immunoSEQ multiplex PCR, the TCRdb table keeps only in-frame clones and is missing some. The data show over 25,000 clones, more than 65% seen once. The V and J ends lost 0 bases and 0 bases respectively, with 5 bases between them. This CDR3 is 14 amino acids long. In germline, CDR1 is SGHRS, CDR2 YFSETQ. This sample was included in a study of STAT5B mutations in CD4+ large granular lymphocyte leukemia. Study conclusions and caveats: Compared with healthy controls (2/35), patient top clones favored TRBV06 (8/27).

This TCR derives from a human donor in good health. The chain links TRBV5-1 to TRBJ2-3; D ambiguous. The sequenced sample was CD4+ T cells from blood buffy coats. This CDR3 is CASSLERSTDTQYF. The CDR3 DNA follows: TGCGCCAGCAGCTTGGAACGGAGCACAGATACGCAGTATTTT.